This paragraph reports one TCR beta chain. What it binds is unknown. This record comes from a study of blood T cells in healthy people across ages. A J-beta primer mix and a sample-barcoded 5' primer were used in a second PCR of roughly 6 to 11 cycles. Every molecule of cDNA carried a tag from a template-switch adaptor with 12 random nucleotides. TCRdb redid the calling of the 5' RACE reads with MiXCR, one entry per CDR3 protein. The table includes around 800,000 distinct CDR3 sequences, 40% to 50% detected once. Study-level results: Long-lived donors exceeded aged donors in naive CD4+ cells and diversity.

The germline gives CDR1 SGHAT, CDR2 FQNNGV. The CDR3 length is 14 residues. Sequencing input: blood. The V and J genes are TRBV11-2 and TRBJ2-5; 7 nucleotides agree with TRBD1. The J call may be mistaken, given a closer DNA end match to TRBJ2-7. The sequence was collected from a man aged 60-69 years in good health. CDR3 DNA sequence: TGTGCCAGCAGCCGACAGGGCGCCTACGACGAGCAGTACTTC. It yields the protein CASSRQGAYDEQYF.